Below, 13 T cell receptor beta chains from the same sample are listed, as sequenced in a study of shared clonotypes between healthy human individuals. The table came from immunoSEQ multiplex PCR; TCRdb's copy has only in-frame clones and leaves some out. Here the sample spans some 1,100,000 clones, about 84% being singletons. What was sequenced was memory CD4+ T cells from PBMCs. The subset is: CD45RA-negative fraction. The receptors come from a man in his late teens or twenties in good health. Some clones in this sample may be carry-over from other donors' samples.

The chain joins TRBV18 to TRBJ2-5; the D is unclear. V shed 0 bases and J shed 5 bases, with 13 bases lying between them. The germline gives CDR1 KGHSH, CDR2 LQKENI. The CDR3 is 15 residues long. CDR3 DNA sequence: TGTGCCAGCTCACCACCGAGTCTGGCATGGGAGACCCAGTACTTC. This gives the protein CASSPPSLAWETQYF.

Points on this clone: This sample also contains other DNA sequences that code for the same CDR3. The chain uses TRBV7-3 and TRBJ2-7, with D tentatively TRBD2 (6 bases). This CDR3 contains 14 residues. Trimming cost V 1 base and J 3 bases, with 10 bases left between them. Germline CDR1 and CDR2: SGHTA and FQGTGA. This CDR3 reads CASSLNSGSYEQYF. As DNA, the CDR3 is TGTGCCAGCAGCTTAAATAGCGGAAGCTACGAGCAGTACTTC.

The chain carries TRBV2 and TRBJ2-1; no clear D. V was trimmed by 7 bases and J by 8 bases, leaving 15 bases between them. This CDR3 spans 13 amino acids. In germline, CDR1 is SNHLY, CDR2 FYNNEI. DNA of the CDR3: TGTGCCAGCAAAAGGGTGGTCTTCGATGAGCAGTTCTTC. Encoded protein: CASKRVVFDEQFF.

The chain couples TRBV23-1 to TRBJ2-1; TRBD1 is a possible D gene (7 bases). TRBV23-1 is an ORF, with its function uncertain. Trimming removed 0 bases from V and 3 bases from J, with 12 bases in between. The CDR3 extends over 16 amino acids. Here the CDR3 DNA reads TGCGCCAGCAGTCAATCGCACCAGGGGGGCTACAATGAGCAGTTCTTC. This encodes CASSQSHQGGYNEQFF.

The chain carries TRBV11-3 and TRBJ2-5; TRBD2 agrees at 14 bases. Germline assignment: CDR1 SGHNT and CDR2 YENEEA. The CDR3 is made up of 17 amino acids. Germline trimming cut 5 bases from V and 5 bases from J; bases unmatched to any gene: 10. The CDR3 DNA reads TGTGCCAGCAGCCCCGGGACTAGCGGGAGAGTGGTGGAGACCCAGTACTTC. Translated, it gives CASSPGTSGRVVETQYF.

The CDR3, as DNA: TGTGCCAGCAGTCCGCGACAGGGGGCATGGGTTAGCAATCAGCCCCAGCATTTT. Protein product: CASSPRQGAWVSNQPQHF. V and J are TRBV27 and TRBJ1-5, with 10 nucleotides matching TRBD1. V shed 5 bases and J 0 bases; nucleotides not matched to a gene: 10. CDR3 length: 18 residues. Germline V gene sequence: CDR1 MNHEY, CDR2 SMNVEV (reference sequence).

V usage is TRBV14 and J usage is TRBJ2-3; unclear D gene. The CDR3 is 11 residues long. V lost 4 bases and J 9 bases, leaving 8 bases between the germline ends. Per germline, CDR1 SGHDN and CDR2 FVKESK. DNA of the CDR3: TGTGCCAGCAGCCGTCAGGTAACGCAGTATTTT. Its protein is CASSRQVTQYF.

The rearrangement joins TRBV6-1 to TRBJ2-5; 7 bases match TRBD1. From germline, CDR1 is MNHNS and CDR2 SASEGT. This CDR3 spans 13 amino acids. The trim removed 7 bases at V and 5 bases at J, leaving 7 bases unmatched. CDR3 protein: CASTLQGYETQYF. DNA of the CDR3: TGTGCCAGCACACTACAGGGGTACGAGACCCAGTACTTC.

The V call is TRBV7-3, the J call TRBJ1-5, with TRBD1 matching 7 bases. There are 14 residues in the CDR3. Germline V gene data show CDR1 as SGHTA and CDR2 as FQGTGA. The trim removed 3 bases at V and 1 base at J, leaving 0 bases unmatched. The CDR3 loop is CASSLTGSNQPQHF. The DNA for the CDR3 is TGTGCCAGCAGCTTGACAGGGAGCAATCAGCCCCAGCATTTT.

In regard to this clone: At the DNA level, this CDR3 is encoded by other sequences in the same sample as well. The chain links TRBV28 to TRBJ2-5; D is unresolved. This CDR3 comprises 11 residues. Germline CDR1 is MDHEN and CDR2 is SYDVKM. V lost 7 bases to trimming and J lost 5 bases, with 8 bases between them. The CDR3 region has the DNA TGTGCCAGCACCCGTGAGGAGACCCAGTACTTC. Translated: CASTREETQYF.

Notes on this clone: Since a much larger clone is just one base distant, this may be a read error. Distinct nucleotide sequences in the sample also encode this CDR3. The chain is built from TRBV2 and TRBJ1-5; TRBD1 might be the D (5 bases). The germline CDR1 and CDR2 sequences are SNHLY and FYNNEI. The CDR3 runs 13 residues. Trimming removed 3 bases at V and 2 bases at J, with 5 bases between. CDR3 sequence: CASSDRGNQPQHF. In DNA form, the CDR3 reads TGTGCCAGCAGTGACAGGGGCAATCAGCCCCAGCATTTT.

This clone showed up just once. V and J are TRBV28 and TRBJ2-2; D is unresolved. Germline CDR1 and CDR2: MDHEN and SYDVKM. CDR3 length: 13 amino acids. Trimming removed 3 bases at V and 6 bases at J, with 8 bases between. For the CDR3, the DNA is TGTGCCAGCAGTTTGTGGAAATCCGGGGAGCTGTTTTTT. Its translation is CASSLWKSGELFF.

The rearrangement joins TRBV5-6 to TRBJ1-1; D not certain. Per germline, CDR1 SGHDT and CDR2 YYEEEE. The CDR3 covers 18 residues. V was shortened by 2 bases and J by 1 base, with 21 bases between the two germline ends. The CDR3 region is CASSFLDDPGRRNTEAFF. In nucleotides, the CDR3 is TGTGCCAGCAGCTTTTTGGATGATCCGGGAAGGAGGAACACTGAAGCTTTCTTT.